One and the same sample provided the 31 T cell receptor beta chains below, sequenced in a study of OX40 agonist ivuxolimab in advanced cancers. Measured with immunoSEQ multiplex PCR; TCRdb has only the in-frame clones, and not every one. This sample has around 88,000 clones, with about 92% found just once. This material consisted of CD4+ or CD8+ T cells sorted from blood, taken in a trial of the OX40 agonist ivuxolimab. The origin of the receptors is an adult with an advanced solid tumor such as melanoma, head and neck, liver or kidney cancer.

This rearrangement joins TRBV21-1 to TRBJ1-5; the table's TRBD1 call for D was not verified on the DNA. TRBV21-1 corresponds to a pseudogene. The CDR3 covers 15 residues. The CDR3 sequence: CASSRQGAENRPQHF. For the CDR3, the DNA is TGTGCCAGCAGCAGACAGGGGGCCGAGAATCGGCCCCAGCATTTT.

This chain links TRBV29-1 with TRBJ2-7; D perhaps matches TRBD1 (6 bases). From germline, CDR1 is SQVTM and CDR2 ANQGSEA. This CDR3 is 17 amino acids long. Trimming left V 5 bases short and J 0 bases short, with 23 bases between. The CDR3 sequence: CSVNPWSRQASSYEQYF. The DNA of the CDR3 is TGCAGCGTTAACCCCTGGTCGAGACAGGCGAGCTCCTACGAGCAGTACTTC.

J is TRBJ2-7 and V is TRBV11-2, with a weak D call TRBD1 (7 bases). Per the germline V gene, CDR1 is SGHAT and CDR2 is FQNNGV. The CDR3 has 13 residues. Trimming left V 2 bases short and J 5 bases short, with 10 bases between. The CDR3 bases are TGTGCCAGCAGCTTACAGGGGGGCAACGAGCAGTACTTC. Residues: CASSLQGGNEQYF.

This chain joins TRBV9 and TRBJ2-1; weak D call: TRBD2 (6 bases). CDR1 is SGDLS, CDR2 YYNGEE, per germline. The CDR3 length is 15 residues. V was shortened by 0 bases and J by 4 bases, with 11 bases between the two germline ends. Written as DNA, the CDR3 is TGTGCCAGCAGCGTAGAGGGACTTCAATACAATGAGCAGTTCTTC. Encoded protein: CASSVEGLQYNEQFF.

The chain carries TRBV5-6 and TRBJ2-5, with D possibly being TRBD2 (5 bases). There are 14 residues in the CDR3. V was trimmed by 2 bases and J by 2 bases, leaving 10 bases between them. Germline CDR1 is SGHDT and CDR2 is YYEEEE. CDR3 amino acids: CASSFRTGQETQYF. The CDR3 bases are TGTGCCAGCAGCTTCCGGACTGGACAAGAGACCCAGTACTTC.

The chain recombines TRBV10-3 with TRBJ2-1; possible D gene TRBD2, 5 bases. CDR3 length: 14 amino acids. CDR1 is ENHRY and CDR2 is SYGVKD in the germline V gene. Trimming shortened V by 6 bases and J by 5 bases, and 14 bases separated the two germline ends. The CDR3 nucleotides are TGTGCCATCAGCAATCCGGGATCGAACAATGAGCAGTTCTTC. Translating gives CAISNPGSNNEQFF.

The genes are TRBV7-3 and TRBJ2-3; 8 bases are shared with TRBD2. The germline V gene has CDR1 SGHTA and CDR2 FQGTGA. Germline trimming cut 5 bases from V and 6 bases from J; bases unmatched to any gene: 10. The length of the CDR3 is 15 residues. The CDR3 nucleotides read TGTGCCAGCAGCAAAACTAGCGGCTTAGAGGATACGCAGTATTTT. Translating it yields CASSKTSGLEDTQYF.

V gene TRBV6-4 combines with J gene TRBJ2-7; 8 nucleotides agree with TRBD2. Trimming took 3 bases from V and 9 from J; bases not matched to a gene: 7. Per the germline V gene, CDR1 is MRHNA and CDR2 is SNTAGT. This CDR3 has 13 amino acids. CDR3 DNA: TGTGCCAGCAGTGAGGGAGCGGGAGTGGTGCAGTACTTC. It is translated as CASSEGAGVVQYF.

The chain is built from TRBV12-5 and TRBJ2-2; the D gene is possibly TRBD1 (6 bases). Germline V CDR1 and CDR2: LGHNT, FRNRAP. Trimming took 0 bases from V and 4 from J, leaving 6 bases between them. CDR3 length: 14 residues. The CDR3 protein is CASGLVGGTGELFF. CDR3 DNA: TGTGCTAGTGGTTTGGTAGGGGGCACCGGGGAGCTGTTTTTT.

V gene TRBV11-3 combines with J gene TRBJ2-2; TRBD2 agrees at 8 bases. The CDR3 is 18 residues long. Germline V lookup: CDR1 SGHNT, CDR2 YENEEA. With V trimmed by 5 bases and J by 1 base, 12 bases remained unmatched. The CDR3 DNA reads TGTGCCAGCAGCCCCCACACAGCGGGAGCTCTGAACACCGGGGAGCTGTTTTTT. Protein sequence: CASSPHTAGALNTGELFF.

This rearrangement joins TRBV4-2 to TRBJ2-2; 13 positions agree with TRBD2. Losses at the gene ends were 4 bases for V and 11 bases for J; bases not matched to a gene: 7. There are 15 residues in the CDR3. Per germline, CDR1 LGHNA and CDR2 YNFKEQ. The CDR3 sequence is CASSPRLAGGLELFF. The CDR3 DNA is TGTGCCAGCAGCCCTCGACTAGCGGGGGGTTTAGAGCTGTTTTTT.

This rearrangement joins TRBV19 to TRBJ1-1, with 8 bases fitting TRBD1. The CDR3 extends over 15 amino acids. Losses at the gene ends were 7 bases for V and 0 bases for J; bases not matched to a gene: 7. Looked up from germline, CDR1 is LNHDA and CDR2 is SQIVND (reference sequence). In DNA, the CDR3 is TGTGCCAGTACAACAGGGGGGAACATGAACACTGAAGCTTTCTTT. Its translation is CASTTGGNMNTEAFF.

DNA of the CDR3: TGTGCCAGCAGCTTGCAGGGGACCACCGGGGAGCTGTTTTTT. Encoded protein: CASSLQGTTGELFF. The chain is built from TRBV7-9 and TRBJ2-2, with D possibly being TRBD1 (6 bases). The V end was cut by 3 bases, the J end by 4 bases, with 9 bases between. The CDR3 length is 14 residues. CDR1 is SEHNR and CDR2 is FQNEAQ in the germline V gene (reference sequence).

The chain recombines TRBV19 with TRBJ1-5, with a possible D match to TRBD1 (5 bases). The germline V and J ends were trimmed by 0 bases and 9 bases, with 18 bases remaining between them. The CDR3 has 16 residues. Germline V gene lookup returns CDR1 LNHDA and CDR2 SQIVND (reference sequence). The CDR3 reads CASSIDMGVLIRPQHF. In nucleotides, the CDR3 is TGTGCCAGTAGTATAGATATGGGGGTTTTAATCAGGCCCCAGCATTTT.

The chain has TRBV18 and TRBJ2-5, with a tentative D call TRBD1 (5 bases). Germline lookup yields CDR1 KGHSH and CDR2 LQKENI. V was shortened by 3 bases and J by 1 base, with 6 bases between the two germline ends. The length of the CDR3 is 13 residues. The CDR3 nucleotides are TGTGCCAGCTCACCGACAGTCCAAGAGACCCAGTACTTC. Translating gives CASSPTVQETQYF.

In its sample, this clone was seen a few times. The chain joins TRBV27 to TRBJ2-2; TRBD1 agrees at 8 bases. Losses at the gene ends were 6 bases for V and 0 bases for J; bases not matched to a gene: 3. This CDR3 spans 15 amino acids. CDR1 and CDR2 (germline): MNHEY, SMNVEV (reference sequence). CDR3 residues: CASRLQGANTGELFF. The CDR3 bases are TGTGCCAGCAGGCTACAGGGGGCGAACACCGGGGAGCTGTTTTTT.

The CDR3 DNA is TGTGCTAGTGGTCCTGGGACAGCCTCCCAAGAGACCCAGTACTTC. Amino acids: CASGPGTASQETQYF. V is TRBV12-5 and J is TRBJ2-5; 7 bases are shared with TRBD1. Germline lookup yields CDR1 LGHNT and CDR2 FRNRAP. This CDR3 comprises 15 residues. Losses at the gene ends were 5 bases for V and 1 base for J; bases not matched to a gene: 7.

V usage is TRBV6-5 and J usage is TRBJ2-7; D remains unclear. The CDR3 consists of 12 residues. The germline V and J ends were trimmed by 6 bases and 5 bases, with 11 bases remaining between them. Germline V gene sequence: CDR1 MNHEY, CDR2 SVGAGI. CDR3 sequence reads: CASSSVTHEQYF. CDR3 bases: TGTGCCAGCAGCTCCGTCACGCACGAGCAGTACTTC.

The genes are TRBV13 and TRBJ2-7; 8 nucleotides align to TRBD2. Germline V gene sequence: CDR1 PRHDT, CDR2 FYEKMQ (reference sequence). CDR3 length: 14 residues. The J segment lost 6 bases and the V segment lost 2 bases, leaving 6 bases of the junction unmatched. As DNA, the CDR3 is TGTGCCAGCAGCTTAACAGCGGGAGCGTCCGAGCAGTACTTC. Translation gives CASSLTAGASEQYF.

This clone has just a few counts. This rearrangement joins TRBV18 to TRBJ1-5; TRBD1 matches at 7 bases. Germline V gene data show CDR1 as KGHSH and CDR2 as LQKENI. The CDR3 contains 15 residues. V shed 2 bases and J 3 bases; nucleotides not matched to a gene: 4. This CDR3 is CASSPSGQINQPQHF. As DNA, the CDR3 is TGTGCCAGCTCACCATCGGGACAGATCAATCAGCCCCAGCATTTT.

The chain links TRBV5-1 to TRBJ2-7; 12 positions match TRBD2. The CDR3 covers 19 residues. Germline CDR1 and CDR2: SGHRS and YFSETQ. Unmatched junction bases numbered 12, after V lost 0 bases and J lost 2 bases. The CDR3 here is CASSLVASGGAFVTYEQYF. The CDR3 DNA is TGCGCCAGCAGCTTGGTGGCTAGCGGGGGGGCGTTCGTCACCTACGAGCAGTACTTC.

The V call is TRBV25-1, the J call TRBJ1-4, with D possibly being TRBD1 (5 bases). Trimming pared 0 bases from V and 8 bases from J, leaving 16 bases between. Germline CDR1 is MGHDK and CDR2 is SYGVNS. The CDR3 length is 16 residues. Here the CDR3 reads CASSEYRGTAGEKLFF. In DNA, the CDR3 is TGTGCCAGCAGTGAATATAGGGGTACCGCCGGGGAAAAACTGTTTTTT.

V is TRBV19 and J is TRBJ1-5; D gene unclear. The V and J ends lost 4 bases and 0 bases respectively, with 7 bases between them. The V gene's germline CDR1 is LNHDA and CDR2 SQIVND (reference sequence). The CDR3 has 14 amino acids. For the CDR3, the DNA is TGTGCCAGTAGTAGCAGGTATAGCAATCAGCCCCAGCATTTT. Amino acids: CASSSRYSNQPQHF.

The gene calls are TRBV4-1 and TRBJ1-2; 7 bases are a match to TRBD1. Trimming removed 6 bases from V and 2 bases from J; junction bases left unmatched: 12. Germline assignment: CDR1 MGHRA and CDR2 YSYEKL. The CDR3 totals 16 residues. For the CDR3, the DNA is TGCGCCAGCAGAGGGCAGGGACAGATTATCAACTATGGCTACACCTTC. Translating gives CASRGQGQIINYGYTF.

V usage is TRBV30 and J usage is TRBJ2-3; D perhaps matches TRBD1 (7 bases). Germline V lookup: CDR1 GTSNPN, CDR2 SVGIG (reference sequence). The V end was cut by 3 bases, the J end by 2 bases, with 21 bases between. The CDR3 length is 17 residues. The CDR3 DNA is TGTGCCTGGAGCCTCGGGCGGGACAGCGACGACACAGATACGCAGTATTTT. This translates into CAWSLGRDSDDTDTQYF.

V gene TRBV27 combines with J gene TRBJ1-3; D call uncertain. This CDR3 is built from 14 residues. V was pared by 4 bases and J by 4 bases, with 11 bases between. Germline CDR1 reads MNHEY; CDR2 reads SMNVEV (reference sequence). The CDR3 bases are TGTGCCAGCAGTTCGCTGGGGATCGGAAACACCATATATTTT. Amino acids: CASSSLGIGNTIYF.

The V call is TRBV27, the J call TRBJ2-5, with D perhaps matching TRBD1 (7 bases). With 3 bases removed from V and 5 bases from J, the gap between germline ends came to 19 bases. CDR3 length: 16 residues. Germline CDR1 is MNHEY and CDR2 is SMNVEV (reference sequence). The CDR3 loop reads CASSFSTGRLGETQYF. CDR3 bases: TGTGCCAGCAGTTTCTCGACAGGGAGGTTGGGCGAGACCCAGTACTTC.

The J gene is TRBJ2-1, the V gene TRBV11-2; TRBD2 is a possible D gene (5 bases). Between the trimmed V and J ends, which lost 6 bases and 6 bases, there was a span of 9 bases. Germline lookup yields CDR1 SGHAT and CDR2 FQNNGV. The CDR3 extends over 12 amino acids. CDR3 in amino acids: CASRHEGNEQFF. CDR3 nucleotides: TGTGCCAGCAGACACGAGGGCAATGAGCAGTTCTTC.

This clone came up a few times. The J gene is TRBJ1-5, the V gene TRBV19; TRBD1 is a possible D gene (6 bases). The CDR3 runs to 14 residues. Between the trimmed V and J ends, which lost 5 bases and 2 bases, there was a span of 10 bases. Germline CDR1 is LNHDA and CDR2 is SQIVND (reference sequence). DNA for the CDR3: TGTGCCAGTAGTCCACAGGGAGGCAATCAGCCCCAGCATTTT. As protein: CASSPQGGNQPQHF.

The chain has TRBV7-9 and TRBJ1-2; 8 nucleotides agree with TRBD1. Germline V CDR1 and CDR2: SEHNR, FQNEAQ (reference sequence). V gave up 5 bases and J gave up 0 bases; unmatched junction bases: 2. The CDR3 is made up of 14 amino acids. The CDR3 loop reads CASSPGQANYGYTF. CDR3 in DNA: TGTGCCAGCAGCCCGGGACAGGCTAACTATGGCTACACCTTC.

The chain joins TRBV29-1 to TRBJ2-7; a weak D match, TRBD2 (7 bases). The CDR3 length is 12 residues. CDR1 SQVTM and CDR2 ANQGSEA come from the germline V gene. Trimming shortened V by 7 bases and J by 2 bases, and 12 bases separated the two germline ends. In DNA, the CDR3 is TGCAGCGCTGCGGGGGCCCCCTACGAGCAGTACTTC. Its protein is CSAAGAPYEQYF.